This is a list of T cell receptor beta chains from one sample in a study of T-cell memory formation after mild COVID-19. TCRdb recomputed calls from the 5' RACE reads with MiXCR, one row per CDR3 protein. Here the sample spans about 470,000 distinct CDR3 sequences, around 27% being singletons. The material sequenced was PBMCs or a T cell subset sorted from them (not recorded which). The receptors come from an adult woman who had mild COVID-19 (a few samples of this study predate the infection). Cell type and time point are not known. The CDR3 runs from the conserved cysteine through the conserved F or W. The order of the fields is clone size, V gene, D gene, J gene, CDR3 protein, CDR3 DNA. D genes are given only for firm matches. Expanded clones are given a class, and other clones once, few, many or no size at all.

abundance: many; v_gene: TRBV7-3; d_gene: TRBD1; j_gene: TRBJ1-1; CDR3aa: CASSLTGDRPFRTEAFF; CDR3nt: TGTGCCAGCAGCTTAACTGGGGACAGGCCATTTCGCACTGAAGCTTTCTTT
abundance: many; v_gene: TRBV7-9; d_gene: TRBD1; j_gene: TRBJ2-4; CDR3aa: CASSLGRGWNIQYF; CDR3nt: TGTGCCAGCAGCTTAGGCAGGGGGTGGAACATTCAGTACTTC
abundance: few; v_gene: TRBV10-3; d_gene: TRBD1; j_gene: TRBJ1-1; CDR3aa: CAIPPGQGPNTEAFF; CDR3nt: TGTGCCATCCCTCCCGGACAGGGACCGAACACTGAAGCTTTCTTT
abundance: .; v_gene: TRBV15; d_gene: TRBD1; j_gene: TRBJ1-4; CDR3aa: CATSPRRDSNEKLFF; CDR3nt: TGTGCCACCAGCCCACGTCGGGACAGTAATGAAAAACTGTTTTTT
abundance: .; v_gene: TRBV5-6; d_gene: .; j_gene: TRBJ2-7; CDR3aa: CASSLRQAGLYEQYF; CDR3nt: TGTGCCAGCAGCTTACGACAGGCGGGACTCTACGAGCAGTACTTC
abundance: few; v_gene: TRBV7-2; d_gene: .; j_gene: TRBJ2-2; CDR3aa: CASSQWRSTGELFF; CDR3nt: TGTGCCAGCAGTCAGTGGAGGTCCACCGGGGAGCTGTTTTTT
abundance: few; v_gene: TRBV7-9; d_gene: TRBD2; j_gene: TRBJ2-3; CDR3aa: CASSLALRTSGFTDTQYF; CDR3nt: TGTGCCAGCAGCTTAGCGCTCAGGACTAGCGGATTCACAGATACGCAGTATTTT
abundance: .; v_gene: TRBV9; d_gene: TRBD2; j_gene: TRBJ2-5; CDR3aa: CASSVAGGPQETQYF; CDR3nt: TGTGCCAGCAGCGTTGCGGGGGGGCCCCAAGAGACCCAGTACTTC
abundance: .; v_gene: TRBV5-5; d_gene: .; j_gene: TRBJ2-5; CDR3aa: CASSHAALGQETQYF; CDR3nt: TGTGCCAGCAGCCACGCCGCGTTAGGCCAAGAGACCCAGTACTTC
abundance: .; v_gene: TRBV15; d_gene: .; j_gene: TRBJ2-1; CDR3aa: CATSSASGSYNEQFF; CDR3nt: TGTGCCACCAGCAGTGCAAGCGGGTCTTACAATGAGCAGTTCTTC
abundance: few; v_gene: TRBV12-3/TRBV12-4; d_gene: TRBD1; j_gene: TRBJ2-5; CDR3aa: CASSSYRGPSETQYF; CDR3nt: TGTGCCAGCAGTTCATACAGGGGTCCCTCAGAGACCCAGTACTTC
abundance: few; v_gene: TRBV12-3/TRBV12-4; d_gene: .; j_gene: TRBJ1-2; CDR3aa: CASSLTPTAGVNYGYTF; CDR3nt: TGTGCCAGCAGCCTTACACCTACGGCAGGGGTGAACTATGGCTACACCTTC
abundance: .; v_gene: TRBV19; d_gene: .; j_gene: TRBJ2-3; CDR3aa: CASSIRGATDTQYF; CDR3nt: TGTGCCAGTAGTATCAGGGGGGCGACAGATACGCAGTATTTT
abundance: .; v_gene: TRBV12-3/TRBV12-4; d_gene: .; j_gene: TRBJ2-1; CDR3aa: CASSESGVTLSNEQFF; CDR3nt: TGTGCCAGCAGTGAAAGCGGCGTTACACTTTCAAATGAGCAGTTCTTC
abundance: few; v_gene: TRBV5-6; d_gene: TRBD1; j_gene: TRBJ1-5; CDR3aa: CASSRRGYRSNQPQHF; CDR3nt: TGTGCCAGCAGCCGCAGGGGGTACCGAAGCAATCAGCCCCAGCATTTT
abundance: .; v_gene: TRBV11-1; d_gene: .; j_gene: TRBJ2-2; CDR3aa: CASSTVPTGELFF; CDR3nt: TGTGCCAGCAGTACGGTGCCCACCGGGGAGCTGTTTTTT
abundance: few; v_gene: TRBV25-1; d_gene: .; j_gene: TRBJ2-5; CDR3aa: CASSEFTTQYF; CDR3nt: TGTGCCAGCAGTGAATTTACGACCCAGTACTTC
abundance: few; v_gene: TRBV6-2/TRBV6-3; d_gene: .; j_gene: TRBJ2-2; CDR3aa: CASSYQAGNTGELFF; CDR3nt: TGTGCCAGCAGTTACCAAGCAGGAAACACCGGGGAGCTGTTTTTT
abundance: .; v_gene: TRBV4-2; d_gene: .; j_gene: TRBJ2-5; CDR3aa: CASSQEESEQETQYF; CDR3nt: TGTGCCAGCAGCCAAGAAGAGTCGGAGCAAGAGACCCAGTACTTC
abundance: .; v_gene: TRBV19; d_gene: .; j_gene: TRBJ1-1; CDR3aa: CASSIVVDTEAFF; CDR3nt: TGTGCCAGTAGTATAGTAGTGGACACTGAAGCTTTCTTT
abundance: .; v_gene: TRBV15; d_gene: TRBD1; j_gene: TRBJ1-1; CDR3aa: CATSRVVLGTGTFF; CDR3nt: TGTGCCACCAGCAGAGTGGTATTAGGGACAGGTACTTTCTTT
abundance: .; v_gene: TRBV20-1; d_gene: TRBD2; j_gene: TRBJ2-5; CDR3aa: CSARVPAGGPETQYF; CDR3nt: TGCAGTGCTAGAGTTCCAGCGGGGGGCCCGGAGACCCAGTACTTC
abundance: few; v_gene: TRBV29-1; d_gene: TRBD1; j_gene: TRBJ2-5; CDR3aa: CSVTGTGGVETQYF; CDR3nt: TGCAGCGTCACCGGGACAGGTGGTGTGGAGACCCAGTACTTC
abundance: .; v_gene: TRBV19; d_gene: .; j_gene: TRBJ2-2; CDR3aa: CASSTLTNTGELFF; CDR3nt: TGTGCCAGTAGCACCCTCACGAACACCGGGGAGCTGTTTTTT
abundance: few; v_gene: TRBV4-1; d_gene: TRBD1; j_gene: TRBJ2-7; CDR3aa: CASSQGGQGAFYEQYF; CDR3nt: TGCGCCAGCAGCCAGGGGGGCCAGGGGGCCTTCTACGAGCAGTACTTC
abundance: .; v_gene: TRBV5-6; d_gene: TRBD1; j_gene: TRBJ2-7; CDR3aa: CASSWDRGRGMAYEQYF; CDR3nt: TGTGCCAGCAGCTGGGACAGGGGTAGGGGTATGGCCTACGAGCAGTACTTC
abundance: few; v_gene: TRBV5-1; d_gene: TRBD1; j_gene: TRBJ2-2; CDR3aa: CASSLRETGITGELFF; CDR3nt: TGCGCCAGCAGCTTGCGCGAGACAGGGATCACCGGGGAGCTGTTTTTT
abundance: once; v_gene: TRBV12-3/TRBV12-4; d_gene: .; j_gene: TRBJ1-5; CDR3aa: CASSSGRSNQPQHF; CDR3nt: TGTGCCAGCAGTTCGGGACGCAGCAATCAGCCCCAGCATTTT
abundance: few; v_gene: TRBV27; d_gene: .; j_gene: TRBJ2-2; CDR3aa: CATAGGVGEAGELFF; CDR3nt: TGTGCCACCGCAGGAGGCGTAGGGGAGGCCGGGGAGCTGTTTTTT
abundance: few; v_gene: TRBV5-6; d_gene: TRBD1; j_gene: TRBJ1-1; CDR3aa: CASCPGQGQEAFF; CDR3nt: TGTGCCAGCTGTCCGGGACAGGGCCAAGAAGCTTTCTTT
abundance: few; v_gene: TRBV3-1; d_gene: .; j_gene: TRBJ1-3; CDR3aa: CASSRKDSGNTIYF; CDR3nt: TGTGCCAGCAGCCGGAAGGACTCTGGAAACACCATATATTTT
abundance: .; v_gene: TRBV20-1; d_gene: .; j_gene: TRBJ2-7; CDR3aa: CSAVSVGPLSYYEQYF; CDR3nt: TGCAGTGCTGTTAGTGTGGGACCCCTGTCTTACTACGAGCAGTACTTC
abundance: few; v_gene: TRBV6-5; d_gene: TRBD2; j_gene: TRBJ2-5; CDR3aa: CASSLTSGQETQYF; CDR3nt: TGTGCCAGCAGTCTAACTAGCGGACAAGAGACCCAGTACTTC
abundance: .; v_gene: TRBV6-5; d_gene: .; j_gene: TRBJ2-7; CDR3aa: CASSYGEGTYEQYF; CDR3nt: TGTGCCAGCAGTTACGGAGAAGGGACCTACGAGCAGTACTTC
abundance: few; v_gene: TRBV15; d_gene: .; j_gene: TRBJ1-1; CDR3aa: CATVPPGVGTEAFF; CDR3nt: TGTGCCACCGTCCCCCCAGGTGTGGGCACTGAAGCTTTCTTT
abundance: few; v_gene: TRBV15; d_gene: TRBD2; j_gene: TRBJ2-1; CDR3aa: CATSIDSGRALDEQFF; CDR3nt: TGTGCCACCAGCATCGATAGCGGGAGGGCCCTCGATGAGCAGTTCTTC
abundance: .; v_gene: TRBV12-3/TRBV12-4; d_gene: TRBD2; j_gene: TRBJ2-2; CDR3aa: CASSLSGGRRTGELFF; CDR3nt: TGTGCCAGCAGTTTAAGCGGCGGGAGGAGAACCGGGGAGCTGTTTTTT
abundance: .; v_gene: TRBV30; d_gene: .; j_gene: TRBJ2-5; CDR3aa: CAWETGVETQYF; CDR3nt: TGTGCCTGGGAGACAGGAGTAGAGACCCAGTACTTC
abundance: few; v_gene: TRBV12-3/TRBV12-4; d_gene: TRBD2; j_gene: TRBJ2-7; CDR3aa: CASSHSGRRFSYEQYF; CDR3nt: TGTGCCAGCAGCCATAGCGGGAGGAGGTTTTCCTACGAGCAGTACTTC
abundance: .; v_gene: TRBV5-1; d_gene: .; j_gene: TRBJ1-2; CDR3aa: CASSLSSVGLNYGYTF; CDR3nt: TGCGCCAGCAGCTTGTCCTCAGTGGGGCTTAACTATGGCTACACCTTC
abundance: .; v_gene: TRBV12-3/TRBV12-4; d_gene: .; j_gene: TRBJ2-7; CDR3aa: CGSDSYEQYF; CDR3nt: TGTGGGTCCGACTCCTACGAGCAGTACTTC
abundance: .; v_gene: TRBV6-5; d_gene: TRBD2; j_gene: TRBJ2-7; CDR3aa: CASAGGGADEQYF; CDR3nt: TGTGCCTCAGCCGGCGGGGGGGCGGACGAGCAGTACTTC
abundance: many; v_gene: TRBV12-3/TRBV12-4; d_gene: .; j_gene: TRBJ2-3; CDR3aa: CASSSRDTQYF; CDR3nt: TGTGCCAGCAGTTCAAGAGATACGCAGTATTTT
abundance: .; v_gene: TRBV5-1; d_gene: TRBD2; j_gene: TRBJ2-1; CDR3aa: CASSPFQREINEQFF; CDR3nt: TGCGCCAGCAGCCCCTTCCAGCGGGAGATCAATGAGCAGTTCTTC
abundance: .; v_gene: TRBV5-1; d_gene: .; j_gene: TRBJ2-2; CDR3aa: CASSLSSGELFF; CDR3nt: TGCGCCAGCAGCTTATCCTCCGGGGAGCTGTTTTTT
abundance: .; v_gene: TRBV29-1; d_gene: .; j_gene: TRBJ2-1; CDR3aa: CSARVPTMSYNEQFF; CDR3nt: TGCAGCGCCCGAGTTCCGACCATGTCCTACAATGAGCAGTTCTTC
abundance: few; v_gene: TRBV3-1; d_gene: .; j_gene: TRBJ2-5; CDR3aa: CASSRWGTKETQYF; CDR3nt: TGTGCCAGCAGCCGATGGGGGACAAAAGAGACCCAGTACTTC